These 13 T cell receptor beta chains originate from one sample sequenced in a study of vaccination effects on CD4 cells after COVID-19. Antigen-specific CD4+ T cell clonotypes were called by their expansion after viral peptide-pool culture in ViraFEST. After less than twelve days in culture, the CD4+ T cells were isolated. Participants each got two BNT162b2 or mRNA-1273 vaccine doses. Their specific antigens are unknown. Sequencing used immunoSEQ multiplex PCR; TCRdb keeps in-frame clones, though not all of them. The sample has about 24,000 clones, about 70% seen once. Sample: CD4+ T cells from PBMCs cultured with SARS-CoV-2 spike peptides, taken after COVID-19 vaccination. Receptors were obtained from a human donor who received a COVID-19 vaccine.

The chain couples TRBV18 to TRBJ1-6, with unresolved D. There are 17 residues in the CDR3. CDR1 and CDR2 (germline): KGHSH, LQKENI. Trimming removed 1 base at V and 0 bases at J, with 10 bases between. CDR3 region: CASSPLAGSSYNSPLHF. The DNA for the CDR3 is TGTGCCAGCTCACCACTCGCCGGGAGCTCCTATAATTCACCCCTCCACTTT. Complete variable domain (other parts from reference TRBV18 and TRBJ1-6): NAGVMQNPRHLVRRRGQEARLRCSPMKGHSHVYWYRQLPEEGLKFMVYLQKENIIDESGMPKERFSAEFPKEGPSILRIQQVVRGDSAAYFCASSPLAGSSYNSPLHFGNGTRLTVT.

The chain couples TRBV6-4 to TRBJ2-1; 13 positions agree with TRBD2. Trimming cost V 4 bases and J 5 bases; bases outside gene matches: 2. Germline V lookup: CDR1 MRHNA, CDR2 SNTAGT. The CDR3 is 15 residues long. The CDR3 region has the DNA TGTGCCAGCAGTGCCGGGACTAGCGGGGACAATGAGCAGTTCTTC. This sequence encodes CASSAGTSGDNEQFF.

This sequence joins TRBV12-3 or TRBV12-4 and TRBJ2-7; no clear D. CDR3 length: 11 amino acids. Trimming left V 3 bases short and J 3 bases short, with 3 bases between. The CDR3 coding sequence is TGTGCCAGCAGTTTGGGCTACGAGCAGTACTTC. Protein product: CASSLGYEQYF.

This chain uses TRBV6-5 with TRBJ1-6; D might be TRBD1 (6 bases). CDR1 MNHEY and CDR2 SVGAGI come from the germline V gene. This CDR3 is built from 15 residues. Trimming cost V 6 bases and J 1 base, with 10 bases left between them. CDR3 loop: CASSYTGSYNSPLHF. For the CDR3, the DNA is TGTGCCAGCAGCTACACAGGGTCCTATAATTCACCCCTCCACTTT.

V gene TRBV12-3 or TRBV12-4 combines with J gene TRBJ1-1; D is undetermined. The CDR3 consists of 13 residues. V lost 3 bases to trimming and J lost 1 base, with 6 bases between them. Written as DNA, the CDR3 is TGTGCCAGCAGTTTGAGGCAGAACACTGAAGCTTTCTTT. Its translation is CASSLRQNTEAFF.

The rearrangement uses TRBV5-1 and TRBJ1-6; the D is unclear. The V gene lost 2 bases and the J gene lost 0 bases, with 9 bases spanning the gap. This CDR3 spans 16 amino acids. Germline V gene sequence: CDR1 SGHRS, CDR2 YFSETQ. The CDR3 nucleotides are TGCGCCAGCAGCTTAGACCTTAGCTCCTATAATTCACCCCTCCACTTT. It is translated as CASSLDLSSYNSPLHF.

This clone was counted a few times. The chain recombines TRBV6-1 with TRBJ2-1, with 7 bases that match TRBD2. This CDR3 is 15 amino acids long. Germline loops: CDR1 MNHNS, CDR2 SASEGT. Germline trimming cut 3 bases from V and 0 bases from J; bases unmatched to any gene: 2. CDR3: CASSDGGSSYNEQFF. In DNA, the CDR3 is TGTGCCAGCAGTGACGGGGGGAGCTCCTACAATGAGCAGTTCTTC.

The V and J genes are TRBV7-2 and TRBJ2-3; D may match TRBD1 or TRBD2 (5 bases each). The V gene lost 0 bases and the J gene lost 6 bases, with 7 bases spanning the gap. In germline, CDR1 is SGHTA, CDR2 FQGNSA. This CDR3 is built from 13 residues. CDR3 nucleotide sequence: TGTGCCAGCAGCTTAGCGGGGGAGGATACGCAGTATTTT. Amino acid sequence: CASSLAGEDTQYF.

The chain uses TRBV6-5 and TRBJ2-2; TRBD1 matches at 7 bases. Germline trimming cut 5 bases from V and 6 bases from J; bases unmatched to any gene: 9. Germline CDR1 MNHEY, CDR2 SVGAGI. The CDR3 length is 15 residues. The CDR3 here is CASSHQGQSPGELFF. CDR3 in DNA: TGTGCCAGCAGTCACCAGGGACAGTCCCCCGGGGAGCTGTTTTTT.

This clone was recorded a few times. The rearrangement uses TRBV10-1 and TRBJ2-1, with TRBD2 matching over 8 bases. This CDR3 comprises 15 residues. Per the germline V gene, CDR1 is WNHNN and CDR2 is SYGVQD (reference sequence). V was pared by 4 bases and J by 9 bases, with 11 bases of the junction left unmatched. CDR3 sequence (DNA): TGCGCCAGCAGTGGGGGGACTAGTGGGTCCGCTGAGCAGTTCTTC. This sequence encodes CASSGGTSGSAEQFF.

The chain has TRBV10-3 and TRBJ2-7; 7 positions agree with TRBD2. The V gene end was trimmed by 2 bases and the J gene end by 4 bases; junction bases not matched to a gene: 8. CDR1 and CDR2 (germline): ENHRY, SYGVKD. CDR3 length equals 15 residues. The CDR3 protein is CAISEGGVVRYEQYF. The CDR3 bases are TGTGCCATCAGTGAGGGGGGGGTAGTAAGGTACGAGCAGTACTTC.

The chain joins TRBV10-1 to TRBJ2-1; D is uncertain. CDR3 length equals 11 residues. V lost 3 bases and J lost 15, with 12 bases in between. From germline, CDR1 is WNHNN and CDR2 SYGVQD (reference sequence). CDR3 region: CASSDRDHMFF. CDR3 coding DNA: TGCGCCAGCAGTGATCGTGACCATATGTTCTTC.

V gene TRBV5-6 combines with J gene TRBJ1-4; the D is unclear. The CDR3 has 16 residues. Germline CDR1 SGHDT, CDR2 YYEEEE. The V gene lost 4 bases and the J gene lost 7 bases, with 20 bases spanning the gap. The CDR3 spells CASSRYNGPRGEKLFF. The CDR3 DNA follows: TGTGCCAGCAGCCGGTATAACGGGCCTCGGGGTGAAAAACTGTTTTTT.